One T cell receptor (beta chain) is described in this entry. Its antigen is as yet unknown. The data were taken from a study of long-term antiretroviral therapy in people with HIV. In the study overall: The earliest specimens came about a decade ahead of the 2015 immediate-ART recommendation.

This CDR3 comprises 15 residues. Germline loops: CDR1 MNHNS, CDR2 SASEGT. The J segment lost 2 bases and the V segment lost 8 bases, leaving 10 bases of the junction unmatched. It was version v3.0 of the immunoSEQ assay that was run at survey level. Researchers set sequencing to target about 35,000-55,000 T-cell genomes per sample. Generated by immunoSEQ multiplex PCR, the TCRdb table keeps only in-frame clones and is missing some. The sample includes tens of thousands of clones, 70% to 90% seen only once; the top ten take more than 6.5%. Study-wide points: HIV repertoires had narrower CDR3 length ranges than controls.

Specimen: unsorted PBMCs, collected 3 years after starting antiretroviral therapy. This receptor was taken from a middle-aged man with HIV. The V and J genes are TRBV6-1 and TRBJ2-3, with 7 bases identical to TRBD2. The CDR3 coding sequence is TGTGCCAGCTCTTATAGCGGGCGATACACAGATACGCAGTATTTT. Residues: CASSYSGRYTDTQYF.